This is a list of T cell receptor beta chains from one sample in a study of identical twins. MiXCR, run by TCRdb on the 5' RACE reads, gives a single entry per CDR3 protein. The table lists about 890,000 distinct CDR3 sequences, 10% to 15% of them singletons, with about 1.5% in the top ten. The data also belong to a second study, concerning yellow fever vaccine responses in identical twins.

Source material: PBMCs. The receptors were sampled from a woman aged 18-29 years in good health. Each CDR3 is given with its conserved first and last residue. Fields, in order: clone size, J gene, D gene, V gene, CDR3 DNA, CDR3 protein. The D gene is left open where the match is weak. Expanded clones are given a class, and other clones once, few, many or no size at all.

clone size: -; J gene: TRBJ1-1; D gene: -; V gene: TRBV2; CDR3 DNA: TGTGCCAGCAGTACCCATATAAAGCGCCCAGAAGCTTTCTTT; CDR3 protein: CASSTHIKRPEAFF
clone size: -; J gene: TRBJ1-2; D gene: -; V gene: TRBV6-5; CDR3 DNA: TGTGCCAGCAGTTACTTGACAGGATCATTTAGTGGCTACACCTTC; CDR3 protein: CASSYLTGSFSGYTF
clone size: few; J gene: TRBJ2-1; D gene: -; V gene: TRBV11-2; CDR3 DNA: TGTGCCAGCAGCTTAGGGTTGGGAAACAATGAGCAGTTCTTC; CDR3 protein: CASSLGLGNNEQFF
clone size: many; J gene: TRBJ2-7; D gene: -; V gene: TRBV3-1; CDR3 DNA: TGTGCCAGCAGCCAAGATATTTTGATCTACGAGCAGTACTTC; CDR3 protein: CASSQDILIYEQYF
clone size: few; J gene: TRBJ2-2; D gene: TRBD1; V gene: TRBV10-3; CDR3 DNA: TGTGCCACCGGCCGGGACAGAGACACCGGGGAGCTGTTTTTT; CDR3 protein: CATGRDRDTGELFF
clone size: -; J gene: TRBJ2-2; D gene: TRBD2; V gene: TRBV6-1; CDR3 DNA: TGTGCCAGCAGGACTAGCGGGGAAAATACGAACACCGGGGAGCTGTTTTTT; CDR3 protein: CASRTSGENTNTGELFF
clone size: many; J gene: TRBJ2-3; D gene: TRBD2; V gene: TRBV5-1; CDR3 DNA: TGCGCCAGCAGCTTCGGACTAGCGGGGGGGACAGATACGCAGTATTTT; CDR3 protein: CASSFGLAGGTDTQYF
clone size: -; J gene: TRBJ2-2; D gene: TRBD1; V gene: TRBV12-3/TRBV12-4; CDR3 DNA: TGTGCCAGCACTCCCGGCGACAGGGACACCGGGGAGCTGTTTTTT; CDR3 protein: CASTPGDRDTGELFF
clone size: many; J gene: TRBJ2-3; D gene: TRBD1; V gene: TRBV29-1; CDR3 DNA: TGCAGCGTCTCTCGGACAGGGGGTACACGGACAGATACGCAGTATTTT; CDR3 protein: CSVSRTGGTRTDTQYF
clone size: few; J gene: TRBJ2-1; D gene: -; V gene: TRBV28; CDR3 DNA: TGTGCCAGCAGACCTCGGGGACTTTACAATGAGCAGTTCTTC; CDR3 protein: CASRPRGLYNEQFF
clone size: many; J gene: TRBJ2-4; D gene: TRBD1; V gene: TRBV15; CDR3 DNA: TGTGCCACCAGCGTACGCGACAGGGATACCAAAAACATTCAGTACTTC; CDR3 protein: CATSVRDRDTKNIQYF
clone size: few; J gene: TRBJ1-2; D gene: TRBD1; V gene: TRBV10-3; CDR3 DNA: TGTGCCATGGCGGCCGGGACAGTCTATGGCTACACCTTC; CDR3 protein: CAMAAGTVYGYTF
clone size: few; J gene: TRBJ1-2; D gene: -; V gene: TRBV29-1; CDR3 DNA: TGCAGCGTTCCGACAGTCGATGGCTACACCTTC; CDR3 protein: CSVPTVDGYTF
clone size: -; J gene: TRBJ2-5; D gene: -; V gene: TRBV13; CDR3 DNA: TGTGCCAGCAGCTCCCGGAGGGCCTCGAAGACCCAGTACTTC; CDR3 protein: CASSSRRASKTQYF
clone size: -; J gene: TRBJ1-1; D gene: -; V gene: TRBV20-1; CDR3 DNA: TGCAGTGCACGGGACACGTTCGACACTGAAGCTTTCTTT; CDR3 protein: CSARDTFDTEAFF
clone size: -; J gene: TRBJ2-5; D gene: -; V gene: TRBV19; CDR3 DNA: TGTGCCAGTAGTATAAAGGGACTTTACGGGGAGACCCAGTACTTC; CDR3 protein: CASSIKGLYGETQYF
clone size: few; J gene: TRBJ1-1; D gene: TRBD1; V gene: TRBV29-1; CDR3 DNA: TGCAGCGTTGAAGGGACAGGGGTGGTCACTGAAGCTTTCTTT; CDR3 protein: CSVEGTGVVTEAFF
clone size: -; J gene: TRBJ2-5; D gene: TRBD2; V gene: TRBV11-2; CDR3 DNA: TGTGCCAGCAGCTTAGATGCTCAGCGGTATAGCGGGGAGACCCAGTACTTC; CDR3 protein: CASSLDAQRYSGETQYF
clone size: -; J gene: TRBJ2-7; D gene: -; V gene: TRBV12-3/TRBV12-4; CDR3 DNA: TGTGCCAGCAGTTTAGCTCGGCCGAGACCCTACGAGCAGTACTTC; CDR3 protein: CASSLARPRPYEQYF
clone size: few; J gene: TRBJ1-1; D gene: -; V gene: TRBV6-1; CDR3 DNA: TGTGCCAGCAGTGAACATGGCAGCTACACTGAAGCTTTCTTT; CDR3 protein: CASSEHGSYTEAFF
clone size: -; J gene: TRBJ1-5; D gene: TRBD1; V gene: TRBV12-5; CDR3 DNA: TGTGCTAGTGGTTTCTCCTACAGGGGGCGCCCCCAGCCCCAGCATTTT; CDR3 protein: CASGFSYRGRPQPQHF
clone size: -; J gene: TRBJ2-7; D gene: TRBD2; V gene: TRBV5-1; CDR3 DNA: TGCGCCAGCAGCGCAGGACTAGCGACAACTTACGAGCAGTACTTC; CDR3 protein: CASSAGLATTYEQYF
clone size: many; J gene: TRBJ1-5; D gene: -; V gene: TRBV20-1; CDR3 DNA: TGCAGTGCGAGTCATAGCAATCAGCCCCAGCATTTT; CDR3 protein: CSASHSNQPQHF
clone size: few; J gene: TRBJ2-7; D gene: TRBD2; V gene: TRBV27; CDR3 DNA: TGTGCCAGCAGTTCCTGGACTAGCGGGGGTACCTACGAGCAGTACTTC; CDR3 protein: CASSSWTSGGTYEQYF
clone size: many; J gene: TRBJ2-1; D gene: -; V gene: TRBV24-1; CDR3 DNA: TGTGCCACCAGTGATGCGACAGCCTCCTACAATGAGCAGTTCTTC; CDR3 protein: CATSDATASYNEQFF
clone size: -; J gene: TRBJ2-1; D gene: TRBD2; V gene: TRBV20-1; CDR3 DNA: TGCAGTGCAGATGGGACTAGCGGGAGTCCATACAATGAGCAGTTCTTC; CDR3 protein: CSADGTSGSPYNEQFF
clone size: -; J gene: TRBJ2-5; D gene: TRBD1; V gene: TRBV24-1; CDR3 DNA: TGTGCCACCAGTGATCGCTTCGGACAGGAGCAAGAGACCCAGTACTTC; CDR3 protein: CATSDRFGQEQETQYF
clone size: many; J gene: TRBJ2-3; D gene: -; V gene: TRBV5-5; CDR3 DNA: TGTGCCAGCAGCTCGGGGGCTAGCGGAAGCACAGATACGCAGTATTTT; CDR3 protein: CASSSGASGSTDTQYF
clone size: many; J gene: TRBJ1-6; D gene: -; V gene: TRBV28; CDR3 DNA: TGTGCCAGCAGTTCCGAGCTTGGAGACTCCCTCTTCCACTTT; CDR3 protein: CASSSELGDSLFHF
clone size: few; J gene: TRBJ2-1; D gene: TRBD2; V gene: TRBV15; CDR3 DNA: TGTGCCACCAGCAGACGACTTGCGGGGGGGCCTGGAAATGAGCAGTTCTTC; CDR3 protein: CATSRRLAGGPGNEQFF
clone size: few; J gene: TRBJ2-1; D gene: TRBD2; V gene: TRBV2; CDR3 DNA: TGTGCCAGCAAAACCGGGACTAGCGGAGCCAATGAGCAGTTCTTC; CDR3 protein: CASKTGTSGANEQFF
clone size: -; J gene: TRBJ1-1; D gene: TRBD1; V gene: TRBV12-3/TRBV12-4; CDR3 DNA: TGTGCCAGCAGCGTAGGGGGCAGGGACACTGAAGCTTTCTTT; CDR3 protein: CASSVGGRDTEAFF
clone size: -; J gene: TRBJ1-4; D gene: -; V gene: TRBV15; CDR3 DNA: TGTGCCACCAGCAGAGATCGGAGGGGTCCGAATGAAAAACTGTTTTTT; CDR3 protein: CATSRDRRGPNEKLFF
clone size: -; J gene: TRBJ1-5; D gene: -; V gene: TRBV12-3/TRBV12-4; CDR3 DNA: TGTGCCAGCAGTTTGACGAAGGGTAGCAATCAGCCCCAGCATTTT; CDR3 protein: CASSLTKGSNQPQHF
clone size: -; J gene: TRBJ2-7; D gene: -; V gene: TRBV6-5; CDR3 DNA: TGTGCCAGCAGATACTATTCTGGCGAAGGGTCCTACGAGCAGTACTTC; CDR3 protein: CASRYYSGEGSYEQYF
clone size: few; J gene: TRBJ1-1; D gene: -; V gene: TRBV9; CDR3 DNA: TGTGCCAGCAGCCCGGACCCTGGGGGGGCCACTGAAGCTTTCTTT; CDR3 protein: CASSPDPGGATEAFF
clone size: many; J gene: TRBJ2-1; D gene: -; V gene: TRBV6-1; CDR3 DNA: TGTGCCAGCAAAACAGGAGACTACAATGAGCAGTTCTTC; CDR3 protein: CASKTGDYNEQFF
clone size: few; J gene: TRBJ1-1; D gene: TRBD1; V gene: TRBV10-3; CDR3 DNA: TGTGCCATCAGTGGAGGGACAGAATCGAACACTGAAGCTTTCTTT; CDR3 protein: CAISGGTESNTEAFF
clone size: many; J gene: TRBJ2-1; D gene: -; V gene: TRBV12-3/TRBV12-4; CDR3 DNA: TGTGCCAGCAGCATGAGAGATGAGCAGTTCTTC; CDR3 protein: CASSMRDEQFF
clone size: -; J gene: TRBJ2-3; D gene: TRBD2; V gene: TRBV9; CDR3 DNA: TGTGCCAGCAGCGTAGTCCAGCGGGGAGCCGGAGATACGCAGTATTTT; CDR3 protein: CASSVVQRGAGDTQYF
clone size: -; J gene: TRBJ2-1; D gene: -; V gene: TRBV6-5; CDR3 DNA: TGTGCCAGCAGTTATGCCCCGCCGACCCAACCGGGGGACAATGAGCAGTTCTTC; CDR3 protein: CASSYAPPTQPGDNEQFF
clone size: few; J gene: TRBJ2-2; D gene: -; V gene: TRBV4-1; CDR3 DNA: TGCGCCAGCAGCCAAGACAGGGGAAGCGCCGGGGAGCTGTTTTTT; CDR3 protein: CASSQDRGSAGELFF
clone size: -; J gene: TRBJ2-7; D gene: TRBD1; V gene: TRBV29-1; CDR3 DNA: TGCAGCGTCCAGGGACAGACCTACGAGCAGTACTTC; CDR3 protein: CSVQGQTYEQYF
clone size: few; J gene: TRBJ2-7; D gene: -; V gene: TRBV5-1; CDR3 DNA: TGCGCCAGCAGCTATTACAGGGCCGAGCAGTACTTC; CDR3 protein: CASSYYRAEQYF
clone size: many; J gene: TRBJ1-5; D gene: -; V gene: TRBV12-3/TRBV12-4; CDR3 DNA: TGTGCCAGCAGTTTCCCCGATCAGCCCCAGCATTTT; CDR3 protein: CASSFPDQPQHF
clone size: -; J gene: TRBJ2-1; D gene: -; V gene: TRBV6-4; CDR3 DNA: TGTGCCAGCAGTAACGAGGGAGGAAGGAACAATGAGCAGTTCTTC; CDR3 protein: CASSNEGGRNNEQFF